This T cell receptor (beta chain) was recovered during a study of blood T cell repertoires in COVID-19. The wider study: Sites in the United States, Italy and Spain provided acute and convalescent COVID-19 samples. The cDNA or gDNA used as material had been derived from T cells, B-cell-depleted T cells, or PBMCs.

In the study's own analysis: Counts of nucleated cells, estimated from reference gene primer amplification, were obtained. The repertoire was sequenced with immunoSEQ multiplex PCR; TCRdb's copy has only in-frame clones and lacks some. V, J and clone size derive from that table, while D and trimming were established from the DNA sequence. The repertoire holds about 240,000 clones, about 79% seen once, with more than 8% in the top ten. V lost 1 base to trimming and J lost 0 bases; unmatched junction nucleotides: 11. The CDR3 loop spans 19 amino acids. Germline V CDR1 and CDR2: KGHSH, LQKENI. This clonotype was sampled from a woman of 80 years or more with acute or convalescent COVID-19. This sequence joins TRBV18 and TRBJ2-4, with 8 bases aligning to TRBD1. The sequenced sample consisted of peripheral blood. DNA of the CDR3: TGTGCCAGCTCACCACTTTTTTCGACAGGGGCCCTAGCCAAAAACATTCAGTACTTC. Residues: CASSPLFSTGALAKNIQYF.